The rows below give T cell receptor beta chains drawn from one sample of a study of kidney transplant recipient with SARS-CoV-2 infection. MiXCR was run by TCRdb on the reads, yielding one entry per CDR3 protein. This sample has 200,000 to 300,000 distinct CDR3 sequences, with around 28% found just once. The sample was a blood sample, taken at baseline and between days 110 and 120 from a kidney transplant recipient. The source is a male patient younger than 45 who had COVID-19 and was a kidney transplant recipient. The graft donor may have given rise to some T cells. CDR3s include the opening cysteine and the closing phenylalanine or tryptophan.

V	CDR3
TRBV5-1	CASSGQINTEAFF
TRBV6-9	CASSMKMPYGKTYGYTF
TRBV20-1	CSARLQGRPTEAFF
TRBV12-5	CAGGVVSLQGKTYGYTF
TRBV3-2	CASSQEGTHQETQYF
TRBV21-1	CASSLSIATVMQDTQYF
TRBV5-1	CASSRSGAVEETQYF
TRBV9	CASSVEGGTYNEQFF
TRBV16	CASSIRRVVRKTYGYTF
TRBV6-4	CASSEGGELFF
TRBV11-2	CASPSQGHPFYEQYF
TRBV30	CAWSDESGNIQYF
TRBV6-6	CASSSTATYGYTF
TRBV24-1	CATSDPGLAEGTQYF
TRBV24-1	CATSDPQTGGDGYTF
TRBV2	CASSPRQGGSETQYF